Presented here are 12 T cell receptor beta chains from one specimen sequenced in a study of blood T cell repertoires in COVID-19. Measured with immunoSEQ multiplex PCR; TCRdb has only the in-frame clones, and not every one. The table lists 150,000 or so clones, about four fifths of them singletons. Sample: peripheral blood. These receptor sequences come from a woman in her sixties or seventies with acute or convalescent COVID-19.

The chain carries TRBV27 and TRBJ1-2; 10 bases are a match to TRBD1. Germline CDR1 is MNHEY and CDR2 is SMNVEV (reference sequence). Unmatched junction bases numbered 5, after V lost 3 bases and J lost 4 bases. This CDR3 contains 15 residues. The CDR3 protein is CASSFAGQGFYGYTF. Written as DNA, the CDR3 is TGTGCCAGCAGTTTCGCGGGACAGGGGTTCTATGGCTACACCTTC.

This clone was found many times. CDR3 in amino acids: CATALPTEAFF. The CDR3 DNA reads as TGTGCCACCGCACTCCCCACTGAAGCTTTCTTT. The chain is built from TRBV6-4 and TRBJ1-1; D remains unclear. Germline values: CDR1 MRHNA, CDR2 SNTAGT. This CDR3 is 11 amino acids long. V lost 10 bases to trimming and J lost 4 bases, with 10 bases between them.

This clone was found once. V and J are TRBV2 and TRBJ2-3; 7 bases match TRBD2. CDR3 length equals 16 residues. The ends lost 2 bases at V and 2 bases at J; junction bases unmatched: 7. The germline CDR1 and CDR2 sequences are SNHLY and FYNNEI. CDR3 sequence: CASSEFGGIPTDTQYF. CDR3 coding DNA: TGTGCCAGCAGTGAATTCGGGGGGATCCCCACAGATACGCAGTATTTT.

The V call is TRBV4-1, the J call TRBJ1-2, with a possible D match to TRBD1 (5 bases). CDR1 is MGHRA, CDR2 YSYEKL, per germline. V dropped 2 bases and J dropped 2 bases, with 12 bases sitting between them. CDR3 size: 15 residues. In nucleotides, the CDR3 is TGCGCCAGCAGCCAACCAAAAACAGGAAACTATGGCTACACCTTC. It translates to CASSQPKTGNYGYTF.

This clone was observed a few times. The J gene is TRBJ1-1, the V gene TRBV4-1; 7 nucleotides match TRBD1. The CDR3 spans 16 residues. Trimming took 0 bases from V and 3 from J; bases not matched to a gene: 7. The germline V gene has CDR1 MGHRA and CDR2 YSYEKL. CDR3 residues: CASSQDEDRWDTEAFF. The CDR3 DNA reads TGCGCCAGCAGCCAAGATGAGGACAGGTGGGACACTGAAGCTTTCTTT.

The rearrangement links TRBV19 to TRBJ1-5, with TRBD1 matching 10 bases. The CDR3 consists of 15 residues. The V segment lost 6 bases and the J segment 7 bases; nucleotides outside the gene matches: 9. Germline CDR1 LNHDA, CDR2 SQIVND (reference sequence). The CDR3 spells CASSLRDRGPQPQHF. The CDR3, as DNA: TGTGCCAGTAGCCTTCGGGACAGGGGACCCCAGCCCCAGCATTTT.

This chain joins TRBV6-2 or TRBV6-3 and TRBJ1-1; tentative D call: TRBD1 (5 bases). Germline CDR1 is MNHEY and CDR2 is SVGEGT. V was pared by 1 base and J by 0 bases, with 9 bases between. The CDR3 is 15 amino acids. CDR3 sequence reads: CASSYFPGMNTEAFF. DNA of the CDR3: TGTGCCAGCAGTTACTTTCCAGGGATGAACACTGAAGCTTTCTTT.

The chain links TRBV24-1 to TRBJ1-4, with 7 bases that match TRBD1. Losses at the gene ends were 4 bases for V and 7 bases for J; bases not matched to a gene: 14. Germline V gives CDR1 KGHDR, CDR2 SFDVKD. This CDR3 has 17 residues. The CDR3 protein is CATSDTRSGTAGEKLFF. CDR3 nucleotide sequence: TGTGCCACCAGTGACACACGATCCGGGACAGCCGGTGAAAAACTGTTTTTT.

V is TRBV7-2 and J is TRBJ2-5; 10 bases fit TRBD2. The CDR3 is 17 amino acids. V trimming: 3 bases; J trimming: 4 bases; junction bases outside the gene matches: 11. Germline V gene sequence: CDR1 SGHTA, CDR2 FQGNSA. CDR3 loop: CASSLSLLAGDRETQYF. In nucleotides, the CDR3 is TGTGCCAGCAGCTTGTCTCTCCTAGCGGGAGATAGAGAGACCCAGTACTTC.

The CDR3 nucleotides are TGCGCCAGCAGCTACAGCGGAGACAGGTGGAATGAGCAGTTCTTC. This translates into CASSYSGDRWNEQFF. The rearrangement joins TRBV5-1 to TRBJ2-1; a possible D gene is TRBD1 (6 bases). Per germline, CDR1 SGHRS and CDR2 YFSETQ. CDR3 length: 15 amino acids. Trimming took off 3 bases at V and 7 bases at J, with 17 bases between the two ends.

CDR3 residues: CASSQAKEFSEAFF. CDR3 coding DNA: TGTGCCAGCAGCCAAGCAAAAGAATTCAGTGAAGCTTTCTTT. V and J are TRBV3-1 (or the pseudogene TRBV3-2) and TRBJ1-1; D remains unclear. The germline V and J ends were trimmed by 1 base and 7 bases, with 13 bases remaining between them. CDR3 length: 14 amino acids. Germline CDR1 is LGHDT and CDR2 is YNNKEL (reference sequence).

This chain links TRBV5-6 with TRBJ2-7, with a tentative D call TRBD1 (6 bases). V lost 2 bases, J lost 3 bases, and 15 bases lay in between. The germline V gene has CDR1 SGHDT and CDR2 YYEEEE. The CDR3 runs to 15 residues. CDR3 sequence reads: CASSFPHRDNYEQYF. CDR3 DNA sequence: TGTGCCAGCAGCTTCCCACACCGGGACAACTACGAGCAGTACTTC.